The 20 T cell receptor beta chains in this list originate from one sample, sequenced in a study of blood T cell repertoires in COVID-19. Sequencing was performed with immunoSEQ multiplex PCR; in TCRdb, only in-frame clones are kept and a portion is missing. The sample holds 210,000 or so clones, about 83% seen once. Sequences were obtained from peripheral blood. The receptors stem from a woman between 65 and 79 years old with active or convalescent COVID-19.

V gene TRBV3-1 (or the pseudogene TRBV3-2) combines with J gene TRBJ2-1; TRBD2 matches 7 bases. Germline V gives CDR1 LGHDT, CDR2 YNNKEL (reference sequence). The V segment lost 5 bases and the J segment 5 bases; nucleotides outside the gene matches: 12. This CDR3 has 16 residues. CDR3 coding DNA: TGTGCCAGCAGCGCACTCCTTAGCGGGCCTAACAATGAGCAGTTCTTC. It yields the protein CASSALLSGPNNEQFF.

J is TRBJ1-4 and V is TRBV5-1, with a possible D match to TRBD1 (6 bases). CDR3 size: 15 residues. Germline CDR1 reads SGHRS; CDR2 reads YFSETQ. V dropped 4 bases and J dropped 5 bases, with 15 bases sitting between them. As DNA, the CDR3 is TGCGCCAGCAGCCCCGGGACACCAGACAATGAAAAACTGTTTTTT. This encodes CASSPGTPDNEKLFF.

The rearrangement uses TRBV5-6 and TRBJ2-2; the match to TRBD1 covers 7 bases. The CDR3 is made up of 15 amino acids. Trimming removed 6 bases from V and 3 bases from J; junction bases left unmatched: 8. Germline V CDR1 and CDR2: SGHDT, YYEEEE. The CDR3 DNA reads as TGTGCCAGCAAATACTGGGACAGATACACCGGGGAGCTGTTTTTT. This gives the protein CASKYWDRYTGELFF.

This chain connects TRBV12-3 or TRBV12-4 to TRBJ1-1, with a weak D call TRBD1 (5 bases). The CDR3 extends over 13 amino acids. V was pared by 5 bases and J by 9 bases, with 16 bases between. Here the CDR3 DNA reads TGTGCCAGCAGTATATCTCGACAGACAAAAGCTTTCTTT. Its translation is CASSISRQTKAFF.

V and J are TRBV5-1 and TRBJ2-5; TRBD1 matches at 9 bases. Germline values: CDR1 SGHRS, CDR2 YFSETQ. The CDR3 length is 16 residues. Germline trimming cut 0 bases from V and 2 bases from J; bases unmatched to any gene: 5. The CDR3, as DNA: TGCGCCAGCAGCTTGGGAGGACAGGGGTTTCAAGAGACCCAGTACTTC. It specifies CASSLGGQGFQETQYF.

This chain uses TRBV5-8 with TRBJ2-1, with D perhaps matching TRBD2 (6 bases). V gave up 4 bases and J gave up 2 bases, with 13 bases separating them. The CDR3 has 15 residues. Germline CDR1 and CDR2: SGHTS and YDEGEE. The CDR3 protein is CASSPYQRAYNEQFF. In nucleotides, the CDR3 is TGTGCCAGCAGCCCCTATCAGCGGGCCTACAATGAGCAGTTCTTC.

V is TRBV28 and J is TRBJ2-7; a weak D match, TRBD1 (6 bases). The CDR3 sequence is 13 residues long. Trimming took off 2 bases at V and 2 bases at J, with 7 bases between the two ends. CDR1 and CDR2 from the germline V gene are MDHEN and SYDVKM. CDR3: CASSLDRTYEQYF. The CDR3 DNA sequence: TGTGCCAGCAGTTTAGACAGGACCTACGAGCAGTACTTC.

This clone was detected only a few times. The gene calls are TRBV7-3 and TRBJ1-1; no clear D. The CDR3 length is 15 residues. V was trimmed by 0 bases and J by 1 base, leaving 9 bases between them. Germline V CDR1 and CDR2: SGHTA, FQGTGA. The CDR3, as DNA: TGTGCCAGCAGCTTAACTGCACAGCAGAACACTGAAGCTTTCTTT. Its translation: CASSLTAQQNTEAFF. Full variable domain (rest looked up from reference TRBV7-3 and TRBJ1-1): GAGVSQTPSNKVTEKGKYVELRCDPISGHTALYWYRQSLGQGPEFLIYFQGTGAADDSGLPNDRFFAVRPEGSVSTLKIQRTERGDSAVYLCASSLTAQQNTEAFFGQGTRLTVV.

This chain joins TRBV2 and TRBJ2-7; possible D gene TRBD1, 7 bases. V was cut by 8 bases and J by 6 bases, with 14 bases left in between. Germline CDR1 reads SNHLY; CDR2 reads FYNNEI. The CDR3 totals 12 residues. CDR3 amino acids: CASRRQGGEQYF. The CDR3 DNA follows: TGTGCCAGCCGGAGACAGGGAGGCGAGCAGTACTTC.

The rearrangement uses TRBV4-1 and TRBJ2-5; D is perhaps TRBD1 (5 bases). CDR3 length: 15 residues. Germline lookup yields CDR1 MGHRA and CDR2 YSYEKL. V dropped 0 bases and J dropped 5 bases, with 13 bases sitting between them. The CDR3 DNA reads TGCGCCAGCAGCCAAGATCCCAGGGATTTGGAGACCCAGTACTTC. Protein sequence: CASSQDPRDLETQYF.

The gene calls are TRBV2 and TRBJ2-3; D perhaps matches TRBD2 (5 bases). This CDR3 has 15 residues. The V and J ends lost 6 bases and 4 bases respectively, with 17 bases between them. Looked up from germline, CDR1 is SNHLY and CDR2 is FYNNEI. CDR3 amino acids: CASSLRVLRADTQYF. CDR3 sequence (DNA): TGTGCCAGCAGCCTGCGGGTCCTGAGGGCAGATACGCAGTATTTT. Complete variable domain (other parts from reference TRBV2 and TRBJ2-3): EPEVTQTPSHQVTQMGQEVILRCVPISNHLYFYWYRQILGQKVEFLVSFYNNEISEKSEIFDDQFSVERPDGSNFTLKIRSTKLEDSAMYFCASSLRVLRADTQYFGPGTRLTVL.

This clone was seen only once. This CDR3 is CASSYIHGSSYNEQFF. In DNA form, the CDR3 reads TGTGCCAGCAGTTATATTCACGGGAGCTCCTACAATGAGCAGTTCTTC. V usage is TRBV27 and J usage is TRBJ2-1; a possible D gene is TRBD2 (6 bases). Germline loops: CDR1 MNHEY, CDR2 SMNVEV (reference sequence). V was pared by 4 bases and J by 0 bases, with 13 bases between. This CDR3 spans 16 amino acids.

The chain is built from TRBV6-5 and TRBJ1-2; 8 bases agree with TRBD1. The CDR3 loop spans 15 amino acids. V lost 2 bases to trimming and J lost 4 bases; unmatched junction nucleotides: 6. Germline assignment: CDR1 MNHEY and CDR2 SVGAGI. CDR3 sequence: CASSYLGQGPYGYTF. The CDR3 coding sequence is TGTGCCAGCAGTTACCTCGGACAGGGCCCCTATGGCTACACCTTC.

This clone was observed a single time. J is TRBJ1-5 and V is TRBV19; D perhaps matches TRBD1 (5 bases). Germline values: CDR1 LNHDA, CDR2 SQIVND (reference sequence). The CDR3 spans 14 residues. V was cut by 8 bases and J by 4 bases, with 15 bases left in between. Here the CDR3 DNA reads TGTGCCAGTGGCTGGGCCCAGGGTAATCAGCCCCAGCATTTT. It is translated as CASGWAQGNQPQHF.

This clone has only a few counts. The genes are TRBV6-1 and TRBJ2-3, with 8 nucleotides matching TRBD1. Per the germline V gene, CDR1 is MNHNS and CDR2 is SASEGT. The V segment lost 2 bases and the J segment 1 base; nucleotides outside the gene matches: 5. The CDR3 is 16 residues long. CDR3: CASSESAGQGTDTQYF. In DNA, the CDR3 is TGTGCCAGCAGTGAAAGCGCGGGACAGGGCACAGATACGCAGTATTTT.

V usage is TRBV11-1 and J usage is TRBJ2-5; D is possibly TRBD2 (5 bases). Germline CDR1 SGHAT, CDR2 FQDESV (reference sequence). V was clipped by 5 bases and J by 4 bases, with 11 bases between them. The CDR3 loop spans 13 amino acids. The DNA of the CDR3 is TGTGCCAGCAGCCTTGGACTGTCAGAGACCCAGTACTTC. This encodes CASSLGLSETQYF. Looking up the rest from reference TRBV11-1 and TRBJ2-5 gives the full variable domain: EAEVAQSPRYKITEKSQAVAFWCDPISGHATLYWYRQILGQGPELLVQFQDESVVDDSQLPKDRFSAERLKGVDSTLKIQPAELGDSAMYLCASSLGLSETQYFGPGTRLLVL.

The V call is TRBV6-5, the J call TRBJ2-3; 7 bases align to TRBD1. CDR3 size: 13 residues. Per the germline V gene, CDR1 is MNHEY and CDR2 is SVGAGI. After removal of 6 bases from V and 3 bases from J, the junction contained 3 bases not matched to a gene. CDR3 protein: CASSGQVTDTQYF. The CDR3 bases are TGTGCCAGCAGCGGACAGGTGACAGATACGCAGTATTTT.

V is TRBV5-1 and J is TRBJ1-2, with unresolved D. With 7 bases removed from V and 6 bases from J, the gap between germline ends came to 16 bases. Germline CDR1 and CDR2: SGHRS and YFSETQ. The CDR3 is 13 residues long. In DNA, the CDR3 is TGCGCCAGCCGTGGGGTCGCGGGAGATGGCTACACCTTC. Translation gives CASRGVAGDGYTF.

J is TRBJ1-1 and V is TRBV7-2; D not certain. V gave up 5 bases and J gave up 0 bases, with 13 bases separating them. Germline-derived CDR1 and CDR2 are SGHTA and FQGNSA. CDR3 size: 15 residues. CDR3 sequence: CASSPGGWVNTEAFF. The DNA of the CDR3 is TGTGCCAGCAGCCCTGGAGGATGGGTGAACACTGAAGCTTTCTTT.

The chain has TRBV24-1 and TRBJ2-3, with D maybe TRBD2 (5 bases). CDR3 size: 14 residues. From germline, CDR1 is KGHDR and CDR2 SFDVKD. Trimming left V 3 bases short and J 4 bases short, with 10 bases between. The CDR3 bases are TGTGCCACCAGTGATACGCGGGCGGCAGATACGCAGTATTTT. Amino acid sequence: CATSDTRAADTQYF.